The 24 T cell receptor beta chains below were found in one sample sequenced in a study of technical replicates of blood from a handful of donors. The repertoire was sequenced with immunoSEQ multiplex PCR; TCRdb's copy has only in-frame clones and lacks some. The sample holds under 110,000 clones, 96% seen once. The sequencing sample was made of T cells isolated from PBMCs. The receptors derive from a human donor in good health.

The chain couples TRBV5-4 to TRBJ1-4; 7 nucleotides agree with TRBD1. J lost 4 bases, V lost 4 bases, and 7 bases had no gene match. This CDR3 is 15 amino acids long. Germline V gene sequence: CDR1 SGHNT, CDR2 YYREEE (reference sequence). CDR3: CASSEQTGSNEKLFF. Written as DNA, the CDR3 is TGTGCCAGCAGCGAACAGACAGGGAGTAATGAAAAACTGTTTTTT. Together with reference TRBV5-4 and TRBJ1-4, the CDR3 gives the full variable domain: ETGVTQSPTHLIKTRGQQVTLRCSSQSGHNTVSWYQQALGQGPQFIFQYYREEENGRGNFPPRFSGLQFPNYSSELNVNALELDDSALYLCASSEQTGSNEKLFFGSGTQLSVL.

The genes are TRBV7-2 and TRBJ1-5, with D uncertain. Germline CDR1 SGHTA, CDR2 FQGNSA. V was shortened by 6 bases and J by 4 bases, with 16 bases between the two germline ends. The CDR3 totals 15 residues. Written as DNA, the CDR3 is TGTGCCAGCAGACGCGAGGGTGGGCTAAATCAGCCCCAGCATTTT. This encodes CASRREGGLNQPQHF.

The chain is built from TRBV6-5 and TRBJ2-2; D remains unclear. V was trimmed by 7 bases and J by 6 bases, leaving 9 bases between them. Germline CDR1 is MNHEY and CDR2 is SVGAGI. CDR3 size: 12 residues. The CDR3 sequence: CASTTESGELFF. CDR3 coding DNA: TGTGCCAGCACCACCGAGTCCGGGGAGCTGTTTTTT.

This chain connects TRBV28 to TRBJ2-7; D might be TRBD1 (6 bases). Trimming shortened V by 2 bases and J by 5 bases, and 13 bases separated the two germline ends. This CDR3 region has 14 residues. Germline-derived CDR1 and CDR2 are MDHEN and SYDVKM. CDR3 amino acids: CASSLGQLRNEQYF. As DNA, the CDR3 is TGTGCCAGCAGTTTAGGACAGCTTAGGAACGAGCAGTACTTC.

V gene TRBV4-1 combines with J gene TRBJ1-1; 8 nucleotides agree with TRBD1. Trimming took 4 bases from V and 5 from J; bases not matched to a gene: 6. The CDR3 has 14 residues. Germline V gives CDR1 MGHRA, CDR2 YSYEKL. CDR3 region: CASSPLDRATEAFF. The CDR3 region has the DNA TGCGCCAGCAGCCCACTGGACAGGGCGACTGAAGCTTTCTTT.

The chain carries TRBV5-6 and TRBJ2-5; maybe TRBD2 (6 bases). The CDR3 has 13 residues. Germline V lookup: CDR1 SGHDT, CDR2 YYEEEE. V shed 6 bases and J shed 11 bases, with 20 bases lying between them. The CDR3 sequence: CASTPMESREQYF. The CDR3 coding sequence is TGTGCCAGCACCCCGATGGAGAGCCGGGAGCAGTACTTC.

This chain connects TRBV7-3 to TRBJ1-1, with a possible D match to TRBD1 (5 bases). Looked up from germline, CDR1 is SGHTA and CDR2 is FQGTGA. This CDR3 has 13 residues. With 1 base removed from V and 4 bases from J, the gap between germline ends came to 7 bases. The CDR3 DNA reads TGTGCCAGCAGCTTAAGGAGGGGCACTGAAGCTTTCTTT. Amino acids: CASSLRRGTEAFF.

The chain employs TRBV5-1 and TRBJ1-4; D may be TRBD1 (6 bases). The V and J ends lost 0 bases and 6 bases respectively, with 9 bases between them. CDR1 is SGHRS, CDR2 YFSETQ, per germline. CDR3 length: 14 amino acids. Here the CDR3 reads CASSLVPGDEKLFF. CDR3 sequence (DNA): TGCGCCAGCAGCTTGGTGCCAGGGGATGAAAAACTGTTTTTT.

The rearrangement links TRBV11-2 to TRBJ2-1, with D unclear. Trimming took 1 base from V and 4 from J, leaving 2 bases between them. Per germline, CDR1 SGHAT and CDR2 FQNNGV. This CDR3 comprises 12 residues. The CDR3 DNA is TGTGCCAGCAGCTTAGCATACAATGAGCAGTTCTTC. This gives the protein CASSLAYNEQFF.

V is TRBV6-6 and J is TRBJ2-1; 7 nucleotides align to TRBD2. V shed 7 bases and J 4 bases; nucleotides not matched to a gene: 7. This CDR3 region has 14 residues. Looked up from germline, CDR1 is MNHNY and CDR2 is SVGAGI (reference sequence). The CDR3 DNA follows: TGTGCCAGCACTTCGCGGGAGCGATACAATGAGCAGTTCTTC. This codes for CASTSRERYNEQFF.

The CDR3 region is CASSSLAAAKNIQYF. The DNA of the CDR3 is TGTGCCAGCAGCTCACTAGCGGCAGCCAAAAACATTCAGTACTTC. The gene calls are TRBV5-4 and TRBJ2-4; 8 bases match TRBD2. Germline V gene data show CDR1 as SGHNT and CDR2 as YYREEE (reference sequence). V shed 3 bases, J shed 0 bases, and the junction held 2 bases outside the gene matches. CDR3 length equals 15 residues. Using reference TRBV5-4 and TRBJ2-4 for the parts outside the CDR3, the full variable domain is ETGVTQSPTHLIKTRGQQVTLRCSSQSGHNTVSWYQQALGQGPQFIFQYYREEENGRGNFPPRFSGLQFPNYSSELNVNALELDDSALYLCASSSLAAAKNIQYFGAGTRLSVL.

The J gene is TRBJ1-1, the V gene TRBV21-1; the table's D call, TRBD1, was not checked against the DNA. TRBV21-1 is a listed pseudogene. The CDR3 is 16 amino acids. This chain's CDR3 is CASSKGQGSMNTEAFF. The CDR3 nucleotides read TGTGCCAGCAGCAAAGGACAGGGGTCAATGAACACTGAAGCTTTCTTT.

This clone has just one count. The chain combines TRBV10-3 with TRBJ1-3; maybe TRBD1 (6 bases). The CDR3 totals 13 residues. Trimming took 7 bases from V and 7 from J, leaving 14 bases between them. Germline CDR1 is ENHRY and CDR2 is SYGVKD. CDR3: CAINDQGSNTIYF. The CDR3 coding sequence is TGTGCCATCAATGATCAGGGGAGCAACACCATATATTTT.

This clone was recorded a few times. The chain is built from TRBV5-1 and TRBJ1-1; D may be TRBD1 (5 bases). Germline lookup yields CDR1 SGHRS and CDR2 YFSETQ. V lost 2 bases and J lost 0, with 8 bases in between. The CDR3 covers 14 residues. CDR3 loop: CASSFGAMNTEAFF. The CDR3 DNA follows: TGCGCCAGCAGCTTTGGGGCCATGAACACTGAAGCTTTCTTT.

This clone was counted a few times. This sequence joins TRBV11-2 and TRBJ1-4, with 8 bases that match TRBD1. The CDR3 runs 16 residues. Germline trimming cut 5 bases from V and 0 bases from J; bases unmatched to any gene: 5. Germline V CDR1 and CDR2: SGHAT, FQNNGV. This CDR3 reads CASSIWTGTTNEKLFF. In nucleotides, the CDR3 is TGTGCCAGCAGCATTTGGACAGGGACAACTAATGAAAAACTGTTTTTT.

The CDR3 reads CASRPFSPGRSGELFF. CDR3 in DNA: TGTGCCAGCAGACCCTTTTCCCCCGGGAGGAGCGGGGAGCTGTTTTTT. The genes are TRBV28 and TRBJ2-2, with 7 positions matching TRBD2. Germline lookup yields CDR1 MDHEN and CDR2 SYDVKM. With V trimmed by 6 bases and J by 7 bases, 14 bases remained unmatched. The CDR3 loop spans 16 amino acids.

The gene calls are TRBV4-1 and TRBJ2-1; D is perhaps TRBD1 (5 bases). Germline V gene lookup returns CDR1 MGHRA and CDR2 YSYEKL. This CDR3 is 13 amino acids long. V lost 3 bases and J lost 5, with 8 bases in between. The CDR3 coding sequence is TGCGCCAGCAGCCACCAGGGTAACAATGAGCAGTTCTTC. This encodes CASSHQGNNEQFF.

The V gene is TRBV28, the J gene TRBJ2-3; 8 nucleotides match TRBD2. The CDR3 is 16 residues long. CDR1 is MDHEN, CDR2 SYDVKM, per germline. The V segment lost 4 bases and the J segment 4 bases; nucleotides outside the gene matches: 10. The CDR3 sequence is CASSSISGIGADTQYF. In DNA form, the CDR3 reads TGTGCCAGCAGTTCCATTAGCGGGATAGGTGCAGATACGCAGTATTTT. Combining the CDR3 with reference TRBV28 and TRBJ2-3 gives the whole variable domain DVKVTQSSRYLVKRTGEKVFLECVQDMDHENMFWYRQDPGLGLRLIYFSYDVKMKEKGDIPEGYSVSREKKERFSLILESASTNQTSMYLCASSSISGIGADTQYFGPGTRLTVL.

This clone has just one count. J is TRBJ2-2 and V is TRBV4-1; D is uncertain. The CDR3 is 16 amino acids. Trimming left V 0 bases short and J 3 bases short, with 11 bases between. Germline values: CDR1 MGHRA, CDR2 YSYEKL. Here the CDR3 reads CASSQDKNTHTGELFF. DNA of the CDR3: TGCGCCAGCAGCCAAGATAAGAACACGCACACCGGGGAGCTGTTTTTT.

This clone occurred once. The chain is built from TRBV19 and TRBJ1-4; D perhaps matches TRBD1 (5 bases). The CDR3 loop spans 14 amino acids. V gave up 6 bases and J gave up 3 bases, with 11 bases separating them. CDR1 is LNHDA, CDR2 SQIVND, per germline (reference sequence). CDR3 coding DNA: TGTGCCAGTAGGGAGGGGACTGCTAATGAAAAACTGTTTTTT. Translating gives CASREGTANEKLFF.

J is TRBJ1-5 and V is TRBV5-1; TRBD1 matches at 9 bases. The CDR3 sequence is 14 residues long. J lost 4 bases, V lost 4 bases, and 3 bases had no gene match. The germline V gene has CDR1 SGHRS and CDR2 YFSETQ. In nucleotides, the CDR3 is TGCGCCAGCAGCAAAGACAGGGGGAATCAGCCCCAGCATTTT. This sequence encodes CASSKDRGNQPQHF.

The chain employs TRBV7-9 and TRBJ1-1; tentative D call: TRBD1 (6 bases). From germline, CDR1 is SEHNR and CDR2 FQNEAQ (reference sequence). Trimming pared 5 bases from V and 3 bases from J, leaving 19 bases between. The CDR3 length is 16 residues. This chain's CDR3 is CASSAPGGGMDTEAFF. The CDR3 DNA is TGTGCCAGCAGCGCGCCGGGAGGGGGGATGGACACTGAAGCTTTCTTT.

The rearrangement uses TRBV5-5 and TRBJ2-7; D is unresolved. The CDR3 sequence is 11 residues long. Germline V gene sequence: CDR1 SGHKS, CDR2 YYEKEE (reference sequence). Trimming pared 3 bases from V and 3 bases from J, leaving 4 bases between. CDR3 region: CASSSSYEQYF. The CDR3 region has the DNA TGTGCCAGCAGCTCCAGCTACGAGCAGTACTTC. Full variable domain (outside the CDR3, taken from reference TRBV5-5 and TRBJ2-7): DAGVTQSPTHLIKTRGQQVTLRCSPISGHKSVSWYQQVLGQGPQFIFQYYEKEERGRGNFPDRFSARQFPNYSSELNVNALLLGDSALYLCASSSSYEQYFGPGTRLTVT.

This clone came up once. The chain joins TRBV5-1 to TRBJ1-2, with TRBD1 identical over 7 bases. Per germline, CDR1 SGHRS and CDR2 YFSETQ. The CDR3 runs to 14 residues. Trimming cost V 3 bases and J 2 bases; bases outside gene matches: 4. This CDR3 is CASSSTGANYGYTF. The CDR3 nucleotides are TGCGCCAGCAGCTCCACAGGGGCGAACTATGGCTACACCTTC.